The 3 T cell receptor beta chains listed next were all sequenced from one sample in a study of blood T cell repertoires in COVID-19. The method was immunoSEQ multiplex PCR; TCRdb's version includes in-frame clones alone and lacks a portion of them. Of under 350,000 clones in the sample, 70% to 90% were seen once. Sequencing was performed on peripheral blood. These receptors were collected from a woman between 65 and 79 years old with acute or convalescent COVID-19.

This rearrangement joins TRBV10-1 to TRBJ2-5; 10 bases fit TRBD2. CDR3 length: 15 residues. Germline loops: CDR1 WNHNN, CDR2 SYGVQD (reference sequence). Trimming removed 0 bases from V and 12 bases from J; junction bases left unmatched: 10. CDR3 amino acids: CASSESRSGGALKYF. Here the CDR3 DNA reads TGCGCCAGCAGTGAGTCAAGGAGCGGGGGGGCTTTGAAGTACTTC.

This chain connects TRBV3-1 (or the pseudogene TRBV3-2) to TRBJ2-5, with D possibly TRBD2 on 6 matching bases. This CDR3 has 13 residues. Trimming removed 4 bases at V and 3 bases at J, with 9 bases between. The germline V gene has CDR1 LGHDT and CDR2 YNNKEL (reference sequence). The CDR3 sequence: CASSPSGEETQYF. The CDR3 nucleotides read TGTGCCAGCAGCCCTTCGGGGGAAGAGACCCAGTACTTC.

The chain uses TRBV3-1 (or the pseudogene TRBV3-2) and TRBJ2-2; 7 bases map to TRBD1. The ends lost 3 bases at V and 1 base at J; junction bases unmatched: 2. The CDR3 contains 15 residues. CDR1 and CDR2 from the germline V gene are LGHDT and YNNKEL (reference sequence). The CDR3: CASSHGTVNTGELFF. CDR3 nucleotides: TGTGCCAGCAGCCACGGGACAGTGAACACCGGGGAGCTGTTTTTT.